A selection of T cell receptor beta chains follows, all from one sample in a study of PD-1 blockade in classical Hodgkin lymphoma. Sequenced by immunoSEQ multiplex PCR; TCRdb stores in-frame clones only, minus some. The table lists over 15,000 clones, approximately 88% of them singletons, with 35% to 40% in the top ten. The sequencing here drew on peripheral blood mononuclear cells (PBMCs), taken before the second cycle of nivolumab. These receptors all come from a human donor with classical Hodgkin lymphoma. CDR3s include the opening cysteine and the closing phenylalanine or tryptophan. The D gene is left open where the match is weak. Clone size is shown for a subset of rows, as once, few, many or a class of expanded clone.

TRBV6-5	TRBJ1-5	15	TRBD1	-	TGTGCCAGCAGTGCCTCGACAGGGCCCAATCAGCCCCAGCATTTT	CASSASTGPNQPQHF
TRBV18	TRBJ1-5	14	-	once	TGTGCCAGCTCACCTTCAGGGATCGGGCAGCCCCAGCATTTT	CASSPSGIGQPQHF
TRBV14	TRBJ2-3	21	-	-	TGTGCCAGCAGCCTAACGGTAGGGACTTGGTTTCGGTGGCCCTGGTCGGATACGCAGTATTTT	CASSLTVGTWFRWPWSDTQYF
TRBV7-8	TRBJ1-2	16	-	once	TGCGCCAGCAGCCAAGATCTCTCTGGCAGCCGGGCCGGCTACACCTTC	CASSQDLSGSRAGYTF
TRBV27	TRBJ1-1	14	-	few	TGTGCCAGCAGTTCCCTTTTCAGGAGCACTGAAGCTTTCTTT	CASSSLFRSTEAFF
TRBV4-1	TRBJ1-4	13	TRBD1	once	TGCGCCAGCAGCGGCGGACAGGGTCTAAAACTGTTTTTT	CASSGGQGLKLFF
TRBV27	TRBJ2-1	15	-	-	TGTGCCAGCGGGATGGGGGGGGCCACCTACAATGAGCAGTTCTTC	CASGMGGATYNEQFF
TRBV6-1	TRBJ1-1	14	-	few	TGTGCCAGCAGTAAGGCCGGTATGAACACTGAAGCTTTCTTT	CASSKAGMNTEAFF
TRBV28	TRBJ1-1	13	TRBD1	-	TGTGCCAGCAGTTTTACAGGGGACACTGAAGCTTTCTTT	CASSFTGDTEAFF
TRBV30	TRBJ2-4	14	-	-	TGTGCCTGGAGTGTGGGAGGGGGTCAAAACATTCAGTACTTC	CAWSVGGGQNIQYF
TRBV18	TRBJ2-1	13	-	few	TGTGCCAGCTCACCACGGGGATTCAATGAGCAGTTCTTC	CASSPRGFNEQFF
TRBV6-5	TRBJ2-5	16	-	-	TGTGCCAGCAGTTACGGGACGCTTGGGTGGCCGGAGACCCAGTACTTC	CASSYGTLGWPETQYF
TRBV2	TRBJ2-7	14	TRBD2	-	TGTGCCAGCGTAGCGGGGATGAGCTCCTACGAGCAGTACTTC	CASVAGMSSYEQYF
TRBV7-3	TRBJ2-2	15	-	-	TGTGCCAGCAGCCAAGAACAGGGTTTCACCGGGGAGCTGTTTTTT	CASSQEQGFTGELFF
TRBV4-2	TRBJ2-2	16	TRBD1	few	TGTGCCAGCAGCCAAGATGGGACAGCGAACACCGGGGAGCTGTTTTTT	CASSQDGTANTGELFF
TRBV2	TRBJ1-5	15	-	-	TGTGCCAGCAGGGGGGGAGACTATAGCAATCAGCCCCAGCATTTT	CASRGGDYSNQPQHF
TRBV13	TRBJ2-7	15	-	-	TGTGCCAGCCTAGACTTCCGGGACCGAACCTACGAGCAGTACTTC	CASLDFRDRTYEQYF
TRBV6-5	TRBJ2-3	14	-	-	TGTGCCAGCAGTGACAGGCGATCTTCAGATACGCAGTATTTT	CASSDRRSSDTQYF
TRBV11-3	TRBJ2-5	13	-	-	TGTGCCAGCAGCCGACAGGTAACGGAGACCCAGTACTTC	CASSRQVTETQYF
TRBV11-2	TRBJ2-3	14	-	-	TGTGCCAGCAGCTTCACCGGGGTAGGAGATACGCAGTATTTT	CASSFTGVGDTQYF
TRBV6-5	TRBJ1-2	14	-	-	TGTGCCAGCACTTATCTCAGGGGCAGCTATGGCTACACCTTC	CASTYLRGSYGYTF
TRBV6-1	TRBJ2-7	14	TRBD2	once	TGTGCCAGCAGTGAGGCTAGCGGGAGGTACGAGCAGTACTTC	CASSEASGRYEQYF